One T cell receptor (beta chain) is described in this entry. Its specificity is unknown. This sample is drawn from a study of blood T cells in healthy people across ages. Whole-study findings and limits: Per million T cells, the diversity of TCR beta decreased roughly linearly as age advanced. Diversity figures derived from one million T cells were judged to underestimate the true value.

The CDR3 consists of 13 residues. Together with a sample-barcoded 5' primer, a J-beta primer mix was included in a second PCR lasting roughly 7 to 11 cycles. Each cDNA molecule carried a tag from a template-switch adaptor that contained 12 random nucleotides. TCRdb recomputed calls from the 5' RACE reads with MiXCR, one row per CDR3 protein. The repertoire includes around 800,000 distinct CDR3 sequences, roughly 60% of them detected once, and roughly 25% sits in the top ten. Extractions gave at least 6 micrograms of total RNA per sample. The sequenced material came from blood. The rearrangement uses TRBV21-1 and TRBJ2-1. TRBV21-1 is a pseudogene. This clonotype was obtained from a man younger than 40 in good health. In nucleotides, the CDR3 is TGTGCCAGCAGCAAAGGCCGACCCGATGAGCAGTTCTTC. The encoded protein is CASSKGRPDEQFF.